The T cell receptor beta chain described here comes from a study of a mutant IDH1 vaccine in newly diagnosed glioma. On the study more broadly: Most had both radiotherapy and temozolomide beforehand; others had only one.

In germline, CDR1 is MNHEY, CDR2 SMNVEV (reference sequence). The length of the CDR3 is 15 residues. Trimming stripped 5 bases from V and 6 bases from J, with 18 bases between. This sample's time point: baseline, week 1 (first vaccination visit). Treatment meaning: pre-vaccination baseline after standard-of-care therapy. For this clone: Antigen unknown.

Sequencing used immunoSEQ multiplex PCR; TCRdb keeps in-frame clones, though not all of them. The sample includes tens of thousands of clones, about 80% of them seen just once. Overall study findings and caveats: Pseudoprogression appears to have had no connection to changes in top peripheral T cell clonotypes.

The source of this sequence is a man aged 25-45 years with glioma. This rearrangement joins TRBV27 to TRBJ2-3; either TRBD1 or TRBD2 may supply D (6 bases each). The specimen comprised PBMCs, sampled from a glioma patient treated with radiotherapy, temozolomide or both. The CDR3: CASSPGVRGRDTQYF. As DNA, the CDR3 is TGTGCCAGCAGTCCAGGGGTACGAGGGAGGGATACGCAGTATTTT.